This TCR beta chain was observed in a study of OX40 agonist ivuxolimab in advanced cancers. The protocol was immunoSEQ multiplex PCR, while the TCRdb copy is restricted to in-frame clones and leaves out a portion. The sample has around 30,000 clones; 88% are singletons. Trimming left V 3 bases short and J 3 bases short, with 7 bases between. The CDR3 consists of 13 residues. Germline-derived CDR1 and CDR2 are SGHDN and FVKESK. This receptor was obtained from an adult with an advanced solid tumor such as melanoma, head and neck, liver or kidney cancer. This sample comprised CD4+ or CD8+ T cells sorted from blood, obtained in a trial of the OX40 agonist ivuxolimab. The chain is built from TRBV14 and TRBJ2-3; a weak D match, TRBD2 (5 bases). CDR3: CASSHGLTDTQYF. As DNA, the CDR3 is TGTGCCAGCAGCCACGGACTTACAGATACGCAGTATTTT.